This T cell receptor beta chain was found in a study of beta chain features in type 1 diabetes. Findings of the study overall: In every one of the four CD4+ subsets, TCRB CDR3s were moderately but significantly shorter in Type 1 diabetes patients.

The sequenced template was cDNA made from the entire isolated RNA. The protocol was immunoSEQ multiplex PCR, while the TCRdb copy is restricted to in-frame clones and leaves out a portion. The table records 250,000 to 300,000 clones, around 24% of them present only once. This clone was counted only a few times. Its antigen is undetermined. A junction boundary mismatches the germline segment, possibly from a read error. The germline V gene has CDR1 SGHTA and CDR2 FQGNSA. The CDR3 has 17 residues. The TCR was taken from a woman aged 25-40 years with type 1 diabetes. The chain uses TRBV7-2 and TRBJ1-1, with D maybe TRBD1 (6 bases). Sequencing was carried out using naive CD4+ T cells from blood. In DNA, the CDR3 is TGTGCCAGCAGCCGCCGGGGTTCGGGACACCCGAACGCTGAAGCTTTCTTT. Residues: CASSRRGSGHPNAEAFF.